This T cell receptor (beta chain) comes out of a study of identical twins. The CDR3 loop spans 15 amino acids. V dropped 6 bases and J dropped 0 bases, with 9 bases sitting between them. From germline, CDR1 is KGHSH and CDR2 LQKENI. TCRdb re-called the 5' RACE reads with MiXCR, one entry per CDR3 protein. The profile covers fewer than 500,000 distinct CDR3 sequences, with 14% appearing a single time and approximately 0.9% taken by the ten largest. This same sample was also part of a study on yellow fever vaccine responses in identical twins.

The sequencing sample was made of CD4+ T cells sorted from blood. The sequence came from a woman younger than 35 in good health. The chain has TRBV18 and TRBJ2-6; a possible D gene is TRBD1 (5 bases). As DNA, the CDR3 is TGTGCCAGCTCGTCACAGGTCTCTGGGGCCAACGTCCTGACTTTC. Residues: CASSSQVSGANVLTF.